This T cell receptor (beta chain) was observed in a study of type 1 and type 2 diabetes patients. V lost 4 bases and J 7 bases, leaving 14 bases between the germline ends. CDR3 length equals 13 residues. Germline assignment: CDR1 LNHNV and CDR2 YYDKDF (reference sequence). Genomic DNA was the PCR template. The TCR beta CDR3 region was amplified using 30 forward and 13 reverse primers. TCRdb re-called the multiplex PCR reads with MiXCR, one entry per CDR3 protein. This table has approximately 260,000 distinct CDR3 sequences, approximately 45% appearing once. The sequence was collected from a man aged 18 to 35 with type 2 diabetes. This chain uses TRBV15 with TRBJ2-7; D call uncertain. Sequencing was performed on peripheral blood mononuclear cells (PBMCs). CDR3 sequence (DNA): TGTGCCACCAGCAAACTTAAGGGTGGTGAGCAGTACTTC. Encoded protein: CATSKLKGGEQYF.